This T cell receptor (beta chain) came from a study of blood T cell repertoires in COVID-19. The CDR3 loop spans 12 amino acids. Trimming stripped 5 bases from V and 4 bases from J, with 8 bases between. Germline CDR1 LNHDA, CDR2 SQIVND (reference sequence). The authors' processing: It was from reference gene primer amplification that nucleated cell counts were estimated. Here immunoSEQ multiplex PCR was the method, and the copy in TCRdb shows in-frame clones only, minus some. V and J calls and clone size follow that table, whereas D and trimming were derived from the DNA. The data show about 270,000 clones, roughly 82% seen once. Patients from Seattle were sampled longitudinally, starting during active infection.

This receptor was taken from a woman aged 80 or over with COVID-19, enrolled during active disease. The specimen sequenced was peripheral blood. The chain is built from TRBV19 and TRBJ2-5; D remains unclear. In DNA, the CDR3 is TGTGCCAGTAGTCGTAACGGAGAGACCCAGTACTTC. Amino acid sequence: CASSRNGETQYF.